The T cell receptor beta chain under discussion was sequenced for a study of CD8+CD57+ T cells in acquired aplastic anemia. Template material for TCR beta VDJ and CDR3 profiling consisted of genomic DNA. Via MiXCR, TCRdb re-called the reads, giving one row per CDR3 protein. The sample lists about 240,000 distinct CDR3 sequences; more than 40% were seen once. This clonotype turned up a few times. This CDR3 is built from 15 residues. J gave up 3 bases and V 3 bases, and 7 bases lay outside the gene matches. Looked up from germline, CDR1 is MGHDK and CDR2 is SYGVNS. By flow cytometry, patients selected for sequencing had shown an expansion of CD8+CD57+ cells. Each patient had severe acquired aplastic anemia.

The receptor comes from a human donor with aplastic anemia. The chain combines TRBV25-1 with TRBJ2-7, with 8 bases identical to TRBD1. Sequencing was done on a sample of sorted CD4+, CD8+, or CD8+CD57+ T cells (not recorded which) from PBMCs. The CDR3 loop reads CASSDPGGQGYEQYF. CDR3 DNA sequence: TGTGCCAGCAGTGACCCCGGTGGACAGGGCTACGAGCAGTACTTC.